One T cell receptor beta chain is described in this entry. This entry belongs to a study of low-dose radiotherapy and immunotherapy resistance in tumors. Primers used for first-strand cDNA, a TRAV- and TRBV-specific set, covered both alpha and beta chains. TCR amplification used 15 to 20 PCR cycles, a constant-region primer and a V-primer adapter. TCRdb used MiXCR to reprocess the reads, holding one entry per CDR3 protein. This sample has 100,000 or so distinct CDR3 sequences; less than 25% occur once, and the top ten carry roughly 4%. Losses at the gene ends were 4 bases for V and 3 bases for J; bases not matched to a gene: 8. The CDR3 is made up of 16 amino acids. Germline V gives CDR1 SGDLS, CDR2 YYNGEE. Noted time point: after trial treatment. The treatment: LDRT plus nivolumab, ipilimumab, low-dose cyclophosphamide and aspirin (RACIN trial).

The receptor's source is a male donor with prostate cancer. The V gene is TRBV9, the J gene TRBJ2-2; 8 bases line up with TRBD1. The sequencing here drew on PBMCs, taken after low-dose radiotherapy plus immunotherapy. DNA of the CDR3: TGTGCCAGCAGCCCCCGGACAGGGCGAGACACCGGGGAGCTGTTTTTT. Encoded protein: CASSPRTGRDTGELFF.